These 17 T cell receptor beta chains were sequenced from one sample in a study of T cell responses to AZD1222 COVID-19 vaccine (dated by TCRdb to about 2021). Taken with the paper, the label for time point translates to: sample from adult after SARS-CoV-2 infection, after symptom onset. Preparation of the library involved the immunoSEQ multiplex PCR assay. The table was pulled from immuneACCESS by TCRdb, which kept in-frame rearrangements only. Such tables lose some clones; where checked, under half of the loss comes from unresolved V genes, and the rest has no known cause. Recorded for this sample are roughly 150,000 clones; roughly nine tenths of them occurred a single time. The top ten clonotypes cover approximately 7.2% of the sample. Material: peripheral blood, obtained after recovery from COVID-19. These receptors all come from an adult who had recovered from COVID-19.

The genes are TRBV3-1 (or the pseudogene TRBV3-2) and TRBJ1-1; D gene ambiguous. CDR1 is LGHDT and CDR2 is YNNKEL in the germline V gene (reference sequence). V lost 4 bases, J lost 0 bases, and 9 bases lay in between. This CDR3 is 14 amino acids long. The CDR3 protein is CASSRKTMNTEAFF. The CDR3 bases are TGTGCCAGCAGCCGAAAGACAATGAACACTGAAGCTTTCTTT.

The V call is TRBV28, the J call TRBJ1-2; 7 bases line up with TRBD1. Per germline, CDR1 MDHEN and CDR2 SYDVKM. This CDR3 has 13 residues. V shed 6 bases and J 7 bases; nucleotides not matched to a gene: 8. Here the CDR3 DNA reads TGTGCCAGCAGAACGACAGGGAGAGCTGGCTACACCTTC. It codes for CASRTTGRAGYTF.

The chain is built from TRBV9 and TRBJ2-3; 9 bases fit TRBD2. In germline, CDR1 is SGDLS, CDR2 YYNGEE. After removal of 1 base from V and 2 bases from J, the junction contained 14 bases not matched to a gene. This CDR3 region has 19 residues. CDR3 nucleotides: TGTGCCAGCAGCGTAAACACCAAGGCGCGGGGGGGCCCCACAGATACGCAGTATTTT. Protein sequence: CASSVNTKARGGPTDTQYF.

In its sample, this clone was seen many times. This chain connects TRBV27 to TRBJ2-3; D is unresolved. CDR3 length equals 13 residues. V gave up 4 bases and J gave up 6 bases, with 11 bases separating them. Germline CDR1 is MNHEY and CDR2 is SMNVEV (reference sequence). CDR3 bases: TGTGCCAGCAGTTCTCAAGTTTGGGATACGCAGTATTTT. Translation: CASSSQVWDTQYF.

The chain employs TRBV6-5 and TRBJ1-6; D not certain. The CDR3 is 14 residues long. Germline lookup yields CDR1 MNHEY and CDR2 SVGAGI. V lost 8 bases and J lost 8, with 16 bases in between. The CDR3 DNA follows: TGTGCCAGCGCTCAGACCCCTTGGGATTCACCCCTCCACTTT. This codes for CASAQTPWDSPLHF.

The J gene is TRBJ2-7, the V gene TRBV19; 10 nucleotides align to TRBD2. This CDR3 is built from 16 residues. Trimming took 11 bases from V and 0 from J; bases not matched to a gene: 13. The germline V gene has CDR1 LNHDA and CDR2 SQIVND (reference sequence). CDR3 nucleotides: TGTGCCTCAAGGGAGGCTAGCGGGGGCCTCTCCTACGAGCAGTACTTC. Translated, it gives CASREASGGLSYEQYF. The full variable domain, with the rest looked up from reference TRBV19 and TRBJ2-7, is DGGITQSPKYLFRKEGQNVTLSCEQNLNHDAMYWYRQDPGQGLRLIYYSQIVNDFQKGDIAEGYSVSREKKESFPLTVTSAQKNPTAFYLCASREASGGLSYEQYFGPGTRLTVT.

The V call is TRBV19, the J call TRBJ1-5; the D is unclear. Germline CDR1 and CDR2: LNHDA and SQIVND (reference sequence). The CDR3 has 12 residues. Deletions cut 4 bases from V and 3 bases from J, with 4 bases between. CDR3 nucleotide sequence: TGTGCCAGTAGTAGAGACAATCAGCCCCAGCATTTT. Residues: CASSRDNQPQHF.

V gene TRBV6-2 or TRBV6-3 combines with J gene TRBJ1-1; a possible D gene is TRBD1 (5 bases). The CDR3 is 12 amino acids. V was shortened by 0 bases and J by 12 bases, with 11 bases between the two germline ends. Germline loops: CDR1 MNHEY, CDR2 SVGEGT. The CDR3 nucleotides are TGTGCCAGCAGTTACTCCGGGACGGCCCCTTTCTTT. It specifies CASSYSGTAPFF.

The chain links TRBV7-2 to TRBJ2-3, with D possibly TRBD2 on 6 matching bases. Trimming took 1 base from V and 2 from J, leaving 13 bases between them. Germline CDR1 SGHTA, CDR2 FQGNSA. This CDR3 has 16 amino acids. DNA for the CDR3: TGTGCCAGCAGCTTAGTGGGCGGGGAACCCACAGATACGCAGTATTTT. Encoded protein: CASSLVGGEPTDTQYF.

The J gene is TRBJ2-2, the V gene TRBV6-5, with a possible D match to TRBD1 (5 bases). The CDR3 contains 12 residues. Trimming took 11 bases from V and 6 from J, leaving 13 bases between them. Germline V gene lookup returns CDR1 MNHEY and CDR2 SVGAGI. CDR3 bases: TGTGCCGGCCGGACATACCCCGGGGAGCTGTTTTTT. It translates to CAGRTYPGELFF.

This rearrangement joins TRBV28 to TRBJ1-1; TRBD1 matches at 10 bases. Germline CDR1 MDHEN, CDR2 SYDVKM. The CDR3 has 13 amino acids. The V and J ends lost 6 bases and 4 bases, in that order; junction bases with no gene match: 2. The DNA of the CDR3 is TGTGCCAGCAGCGGACAGGGGGGCACTGAAGCTTTCTTT. Amino acid sequence: CASSGQGGTEAFF. The entire variable domain, with the rest obtained from reference TRBV28 and TRBJ1-1, is as follows: DVKVTQSSRYLVKRTGEKVFLECVQDMDHENMFWYRQDPGLGLRLIYFSYDVKMKEKGDIPEGYSVSREKKERFSLILESASTNQTSMYLCASSGQGGTEAFFGQGTRLTVV.

This chain links TRBV4-2 with TRBJ1-4; TRBD1 matches at 7 bases. The germline CDR1 and CDR2 sequences are LGHNA and YNFKEQ. This CDR3 is 14 amino acids long. V was pared by 4 bases and J by 4 bases, with 3 bases of the junction left unmatched. The CDR3 nucleotides read TGTGCCAGCAGCCTCGGACAGGATAATGAAAAACTGTTTTTT. This encodes CASSLGQDNEKLFF.

This clone has just a few counts. The rearrangement uses TRBV13 and TRBJ1-2, with 8 bases fitting TRBD1. With V trimmed by 1 base and J by 8 bases, 3 bases remained unmatched. CDR3 size: 13 residues. The germline V gene encodes CDR1 PRHDT and CDR2 FYEKMQ (reference sequence). CDR3 bases: TGTGCCAGCAGCTTAGCCCAGGGGGCGGGCTACACCTTC. This translates into CASSLAQGAGYTF.

The chain uses TRBV4-2 and TRBJ1-1; D perhaps matches TRBD1 (5 bases). This CDR3 is 14 amino acids long. Germline CDR1 and CDR2: LGHNA and YNFKEQ. V was trimmed by 3 bases and J by 8 bases, leaving 16 bases between them. The CDR3 DNA follows: TGTGCCAGCAGCCACCCGGGGACCAAAGAGGAAGCTTTCTTT. Amino acids: CASSHPGTKEEAFF.

This rearrangement joins TRBV28 to TRBJ2-2; D ambiguous. CDR1 and CDR2 from the germline V gene are MDHEN and SYDVKM. The length of the CDR3 is 11 residues. Trimming pared 6 bases from V and 6 bases from J, leaving 5 bases between. CDR3 DNA sequence: TGTGCCAGCAGAGTGGCCGGGGAGCTGTTTTTT. The encoded protein is CASRVAGELFF.

CDR3 in amino acids: CASSQDKRWAGNTIYF. The CDR3 DNA is TGTGCCAGCAGCCAAGATAAAAGGTGGGCTGGAAACACCATATATTTT. The chain couples TRBV4-2 to TRBJ1-3; D is unclear. V dropped 0 bases and J dropped 2 bases, with 11 bases sitting between them. This CDR3 has 16 residues. Germline CDR1 and CDR2: LGHNA and YNFKEQ.

The chain is built from TRBV28 and TRBJ1-1; D uncertain. V was cut by 3 bases and J by 0 bases, with 2 bases left in between. The CDR3 consists of 12 residues. Germline CDR1 MDHEN, CDR2 SYDVKM. DNA of the CDR3: TGTGCCAGCAGTTTCATGAACACTGAAGCTTTCTTT. Translating gives CASSFMNTEAFF.